This TCR beta chain was documented in a study of shared clonotypes between healthy human individuals. Study-level points and caveats: Naive subsets generally had larger estimated richness than memory subsets. Clonotypes shared by all four sorted-subset donors had higher generation probabilities than non-shared clonotypes. Since donors were few, the genetic and exposure-history diversity represented was limited.

Generated by immunoSEQ multiplex PCR, the TCRdb table keeps only in-frame clones and is missing some. The sample carries about 2.4 million clones, more than 85% recorded once. Details on this clone: Antigen specificity is unknown.

The study enrolled healthy HIV-negative adults without recent acute infections or vaccinations as donors. This TCR derives from a man between 18 and 35 years old in good health. Some clones in this sample may be carry-over from other donors' samples. Input material: naive CD4+ T cells from PBMCs. Described subset: CD45RA+ positively selected.

The CDR3 here is CAWAWGRDNEKLFF. The CDR3 nucleotides read TGTGCCTGGGCATGGGGCAGAGATAATGAAAAACTGTTTTTT. V usage is TRBV30 and J usage is TRBJ1-4; the D gene is possibly TRBD1 (5 bases). The CDR3 consists of 14 residues. Germline-derived CDR1 and CDR2 are GTSNPN and SVGIG (reference sequence). The ends were cut back, 5 bases at V and 4 bases at J, with 14 bases in the middle.